This TCR beta chain was documented in a study of blood T cells in healthy people across ages. Study outcomes and limitations: Calculation of diversity from one million T cells yielded estimates considered to be underestimates.

Germline V gives CDR1 KGHDR, CDR2 SFDVKD. The CDR3 has 15 residues. PCR was performed a second time for about 7 to 11 cycles using a sample-barcoded 5' primer and a J-beta primer mix. TCRdb analysed the 5' RACE reads with MiXCR anew, one entry per CDR3 protein. The table records over a million distinct CDR3 sequences, over 35% of them present only once. In its sample, this clonotype was seen once. Antigen unknown. A read error may produce the germline difference seen at one junction end. This receptor was taken from an older woman in good health. Sequencing was carried out using blood. The chain is built from TRBV24-1 and TRBJ2-3; D possibly corresponds to TRBD1 (6 bases). CDR3 loop: CTTSDRTASTDTQYF. For the CDR3, the DNA is TGTACCACCAGTGACCGGACAGCTAGCACAGATACGCAGTATTTT.